These 24 T cell receptor beta chains came from one sample sequenced in a study of T cells in Graves' hyperthyroidism and ophthalmopathy. It was RNA transcripts that yielded the amplified TCR beta CDR3 regions. TCR CDR3 regions were first amplified by RT-PCR with HTBI primers. TCRdb independently ran MiXCR on the multiplex PCR reads; one entry per CDR3 protein. This sample has roughly 380,000 distinct CDR3 sequences; roughly 14% occur once, and the top ten carry about 20%. Material: blood. The receptors were sampled from a man between 25 and 39 years old with Graves' hyperthyroidism that later progressed to Graves' ophthalmopathy.

At least ten counts were recorded for this clonotype. The CDR3 spells CASSGGFREANYGYTF. The DNA of the CDR3 is TGTGCCAGCAGTGGTGGCTTCAGGGAAGCTAACTATGGCTACACCTTC. The rearrangement uses TRBV2 and TRBJ1-2; possible D gene TRBD1, 5 bases. CDR1 is SNHLY and CDR2 is FYNNEI in the germline V gene. CDR3 size: 16 residues. V lost 4 bases, J lost 0 bases, and 15 bases lay in between.

The table lists this clonotype with many counts. The gene calls are TRBV12-3 or TRBV12-4 and TRBJ1-3; D is uncertain. Trimming took 3 bases from V and 4 from J, leaving 4 bases between them. This CDR3 spans 12 amino acids. The CDR3 loop is CASSFAGNTIYF. The CDR3 DNA reads TGTGCCAGCAGTTTCGCCGGAAACACCATATATTTT.

The chain employs TRBV29-1 and TRBJ1-4; 9 bases are shared with TRBD1. CDR1 and CDR2 (germline): SQVTM, ANQGSEA. J gave up 7 bases and V 7 bases, and 16 bases lay outside the gene matches. The CDR3 sequence is 16 residues long. CDR3 region: CSAVDRGSISGEKLFF. The CDR3 DNA sequence: TGCAGCGCTGTAGACAGGGGGTCGATTTCTGGTGAAAAACTGTTTTTT.

This clonotype has at least ten counts. J is TRBJ1-5 and V is TRBV2; weak D call: TRBD1 (6 bases). The CDR3 runs 14 residues. CDR1 and CDR2 (germline): SNHLY, FYNNEI. The V gene lost 3 bases and the J gene lost 7 bases, with 13 bases spanning the gap. CDR3 nucleotides: TGTGCCAGCAGTGATAACAGGGATGGACAGCCCCAGCATTTT. Translating gives CASSDNRDGQPQHF.

J is TRBJ2-3 and V is TRBV7-2; TRBD2 aligns across 7 bases. From germline, CDR1 is SGHTA and CDR2 FQGNSA. The V gene end was trimmed by 5 bases and the J gene end by 3 bases; junction bases not matched to a gene: 5. The CDR3 consists of 14 residues. This CDR3 reads CASSLGLETDTQYF. CDR3 DNA sequence: TGTGCCAGCAGCCTCGGACTAGAAACAGATACGCAGTATTTT.

This clonotype was found many times. The rearrangement joins TRBV2 to TRBJ1-3; D might be TRBD1 (6 bases). Germline-derived CDR1 and CDR2 are SNHLY and FYNNEI. V lost 6 bases to trimming and J lost 1 base, with 16 bases between them. CDR3 length: 16 amino acids. DNA of the CDR3: TGTGCCAGCAGGGCCAGGGGACTCACTTCTGGAAACACCATATATTTT. Translation gives CASRARGLTSGNTIYF.

This clonotype was counted at least ten times. The CDR3 sequence is CASSLLGKGRPQETQYF. CDR3 coding DNA: TGTGCCAGCAGCTTACTCGGGAAGGGCAGGCCTCAAGAGACCCAGTACTTC. J is TRBJ2-5 and V is TRBV11-1, with D perhaps matching TRBD2 (5 bases). The ends were cut back, 2 bases at V and 2 bases at J, with 18 bases in the middle. Germline V CDR1 and CDR2: SGHAT, FQDESV (reference sequence). The CDR3 has 17 amino acids.

CDR3 sequence reads: CASSALQGMNTEAFF. The DNA for the CDR3 is TGCGCCAGCAGCGCCCTACAGGGGATGAACACTGAAGCTTTCTTT. This chain connects TRBV5-1 to TRBJ1-1; 7 bases line up with TRBD1. The CDR3 sequence is 15 residues long. Trimming removed 4 bases from V and 0 bases from J; junction bases left unmatched: 6. CDR1 SGHRS and CDR2 YFSETQ come from the germline V gene.

This clonotype was observed at least ten times. This chain links TRBV9 with TRBJ1-2; the match to TRBD1 covers 7 bases. CDR1 SGDLS and CDR2 YYNGEE come from the germline V gene. This CDR3 contains 15 residues. V shed 0 bases and J 0 bases; nucleotides not matched to a gene: 2. The CDR3 sequence is CASSVGGTANYGYTF. The CDR3 DNA is TGTGCCAGCAGCGTAGGGGGGACAGCTAACTATGGCTACACCTTC.

V and J are TRBV5-1 and TRBJ2-3; 7 nucleotides line up with TRBD2. CDR3 length: 15 amino acids. The junction had 8 bases not matched to a gene; V was cut back by 4 bases and J by 3 bases. Looked up from germline, CDR1 is SGHRS and CDR2 is YFSETQ. The CDR3 DNA sequence: TGCGCCAGCAGCCCCTATTCCGGGGGGACAGATACGCAGTATTTT. This translates into CASSPYSGGTDTQYF.

This clonotype has at least ten counts. The chain couples TRBV2 to TRBJ1-4; 7 bases are a match to TRBD1. Per the germline V gene, CDR1 is SNHLY and CDR2 is FYNNEI. The V segment lost 7 bases and the J segment 7 bases; nucleotides outside the gene matches: 6. This CDR3 contains 13 residues. The CDR3 protein is CASTRGGVEKLFF. The CDR3 DNA reads TGTGCCAGCACCAGGGGGGGGGTTGAAAAACTGTTTTTT.

This clonotype has at least ten counts. This chain uses TRBV13 with TRBJ1-1; no definite D call. This CDR3 spans 14 amino acids. V was trimmed by 5 bases and J by 2 bases, leaving 12 bases between them. From germline, CDR1 is PRHDT and CDR2 FYEKMQ (reference sequence). The CDR3 protein is CASSQVAVNTEAFF. The CDR3 region has the DNA TGTGCCAGCAGCCAGGTGGCAGTTAACACTGAAGCTTTCTTT.

This clonotype showed up many times. This rearrangement joins TRBV29-1 to TRBJ2-7; D is uncertain. Germline V gene sequence: CDR1 SQVTM, CDR2 ANQGSEA. V dropped 5 bases and J dropped 0 bases, with 8 bases sitting between them. This CDR3 comprises 12 residues. The DNA of the CDR3 is TGCAGCGTTACCAGGAGCTCCTACGAGCAGTACTTC. As protein: CSVTRSSYEQYF.

This clonotype was observed a handful of times. The V and J genes are TRBV9 and TRBJ2-5; 7 bases align to TRBD2. Trimming removed 0 bases from V and 4 bases from J; junction bases left unmatched: 6. Germline assignment: CDR1 SGDLS and CDR2 YYNGEE. CDR3 size: 15 residues. CDR3 coding DNA: TGTGCCAGCAGCGTAGAGGCGGGGGTGGGAGAGACCCAGTACTTC. Protein product: CASSVEAGVGETQYF.

This clonotype showed up just a few times. This chain links TRBV5-1 with TRBJ1-5, with D maybe TRBD1 (6 bases). Per germline, CDR1 SGHRS and CDR2 YFSETQ. This CDR3 is built from 17 residues. The ends were cut back, 4 bases at V and 3 bases at J, with 20 bases in the middle. The CDR3 DNA reads as TGCGCCAGCAGCCCGGGGGGGTCAGGGGCCCCCAATCAGCCCCAGCATTTT. Protein sequence: CASSPGGSGAPNQPQHF.

This clonotype has ten or more counts. The chain links TRBV11-2 to TRBJ2-6, with a tentative D call TRBD1 (6 bases). CDR3 length: 15 amino acids. V dropped 2 bases and J dropped 3 bases, with 8 bases sitting between them. Germline-derived CDR1 and CDR2 are SGHAT and FQNNGV. CDR3 protein: CASSLNRVGANVLTF. Written as DNA, the CDR3 is TGTGCCAGCAGCTTAAACAGGGTTGGGGCCAACGTCCTGACTTTC.

The chain combines TRBV9 with TRBJ2-7; TRBD2 aligns across 9 bases. Trimming at V came to 4 bases and at J to 2 bases, leaving 4 bases not matched to a gene. The CDR3 is 14 amino acids. Germline CDR1 is SGDLS and CDR2 is YYNGEE. This chain's CDR3 is CASSTAGGPYEQYF. The CDR3 DNA reads as TGTGCCAGCAGCACAGCGGGGGGACCCTACGAGCAGTACTTC.

This clonotype was seen a handful of times. J is TRBJ2-3 and V is TRBV20-1; TRBD2 matches 8 bases. The CDR3 contains 20 residues. The junction had 18 bases not matched to a gene; V was cut back by 1 base and J by 0 bases. In germline, CDR1 is DFQATT, CDR2 SNEGSKA (reference sequence). The CDR3: CSARAAGGPPRTLSTDTQYF. CDR3 nucleotides: TGCAGTGCTAGAGCGGCGGGGGGCCCCCCCCGAACCTTGAGCACAGATACGCAGTATTTT.

At least ten counts were recorded for this clonotype. The chain joins TRBV20-1 to TRBJ1-5; no clear D gene. Trimming shortened V by 6 bases and J by 0 bases, and 18 bases separated the two germline ends. Germline assignment: CDR1 DFQATT and CDR2 SNEGSKA (reference sequence). The CDR3 totals 16 residues. The CDR3 spells CSAPSVGSYSNQPQHF. The CDR3 DNA sequence: TGCAGTGCCCCCTCGGTAGGATCATATAGCAATCAGCCCCAGCATTTT.

This clonotype was observed many times. The chain couples TRBV2 to TRBJ2-3; 8 bases agree with TRBD2. Germline trimming cut 4 bases from V and 3 bases from J; bases unmatched to any gene: 0. Germline V lookup: CDR1 SNHLY, CDR2 FYNNEI. This CDR3 contains 13 residues. For the CDR3, the DNA is TGTGCCAGCAGTGCGGGGGGGACAGATACGCAGTATTTT. Amino acid sequence: CASSAGGTDTQYF.

V is TRBV5-1 and J is TRBJ2-5, with 11 bases aligning to TRBD2. Trimming cost V 4 bases and J 0 bases; bases outside gene matches: 8. The length of the CDR3 is 17 residues. In germline, CDR1 is SGHRS, CDR2 YFSETQ. The CDR3 loop is CASSHHSGGEYQETQYF. CDR3 nucleotide sequence: TGCGCCAGCAGCCATCATAGCGGGGGGGAATACCAAGAGACCCAGTACTTC.

This clonotype has only a few counts. The chain joins TRBV5-1 to TRBJ2-6; D is perhaps TRBD1 (6 bases). Germline V gives CDR1 SGHRS, CDR2 YFSETQ. The V and J ends lost 0 bases and 2 bases respectively, with 6 bases between them. This CDR3 spans 15 amino acids. CDR3 amino acids: CASSLGGPGANVLTF. Written as DNA, the CDR3 is TGCGCCAGCAGCTTGGGGGGGCCTGGGGCCAACGTCCTGACTTTC. The full variable domain, its missing parts supplied by reference TRBV5-1 and TRBJ2-6, is KAGVTQTPRYLIKTRGQQVTLSCSPISGHRSVSWYQQTPGQGLQFLFEYFSETQRNKGNFPGRFSGRQFSNSRSEMNVSTLELGDSALYLCASSLGGPGANVLTFGAGSRLTVL.

Of note for this clonotype: With a much larger clone just one base away, this may be a read error. The V gene is TRBV28, the J gene TRBJ2-2, with 9 bases that match TRBD2. Germline V lookup: CDR1 MDHEN, CDR2 SYDVKM. This CDR3 spans 15 amino acids. Here the CDR3 reads CVSSLAGGITGELFF. The CDR3 DNA reads TGTGTCAGCAGTTTGGCGGGGGGGATCACCGGGGAGCTGTTTTTT.

There are many counts of this clonotype. The chain employs TRBV3-1 and TRBJ2-7, with a possible D match to TRBD2 (6 bases). The ends were cut back, 0 bases at V and 7 bases at J, with 10 bases in the middle. CDR1 LGHDT and CDR2 YNNKEL come from the germline V gene (reference sequence). The CDR3 runs 13 residues. In nucleotides, the CDR3 is TGTGCCAGCAGCCAAGAGGGGGGTTGGGAGCAGTACTTC. Its protein is CASSQEGGWEQYF.